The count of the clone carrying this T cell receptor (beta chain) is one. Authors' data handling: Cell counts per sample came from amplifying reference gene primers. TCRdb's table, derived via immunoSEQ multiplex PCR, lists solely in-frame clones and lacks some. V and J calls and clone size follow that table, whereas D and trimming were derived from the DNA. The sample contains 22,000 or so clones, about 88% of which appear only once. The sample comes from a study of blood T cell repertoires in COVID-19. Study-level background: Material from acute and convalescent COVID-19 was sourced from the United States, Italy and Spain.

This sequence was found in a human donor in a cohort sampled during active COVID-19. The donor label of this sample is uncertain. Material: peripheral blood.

The CDR3 bases are TGTGCCAGCAGCCTACGCGGGGGGGGGACCCAGTACTTC. Translation gives CASSLRGGGTQYF. The chain recombines TRBV12-3 or TRBV12-4 with TRBJ2-5, with 9 bases fitting TRBD2. The CDR3 has 13 amino acids. V trimming: 6 bases; J trimming: 7 bases; junction bases outside the gene matches: 6.